The following is a T cell receptor (beta chain) sequence with its context. This sample was included in a study of blood T cell repertoires in COVID-19. On the study more broadly: Samples of COVID-19 (acute and convalescent) were obtained from the United States, Italy and Spain.

With 6 bases removed from V and 5 bases from J, the gap between germline ends came to 14 bases. The CDR3 loop spans 14 amino acids. Germline V gene data show CDR1 as SGHVS and CDR2 as FQNEAQ. All enrollees were roughly 18 to 89 years old and from around 25 US areas. This table comes from immunoSEQ multiplex PCR, and its TCRdb copy is limited to in-frame clones, with some not included. This sample yields about 200,000 clones, of which 76% are seen a single time; around 17% belongs to the top ten. What was sequenced was PBMCs or T cells enriched from blood (not recorded which). The clonotype was recovered from a woman in her fifties or sixties with acute COVID-19. This rearrangement joins TRBV7-8 to TRBJ2-4, with D possibly TRBD1 on 6 matching bases. The CDR3: CASRLGGLENIQYF. The CDR3 DNA reads TGTGCCAGCAGGCTAGGGGGATTGGAAAACATTCAGTACTTC.